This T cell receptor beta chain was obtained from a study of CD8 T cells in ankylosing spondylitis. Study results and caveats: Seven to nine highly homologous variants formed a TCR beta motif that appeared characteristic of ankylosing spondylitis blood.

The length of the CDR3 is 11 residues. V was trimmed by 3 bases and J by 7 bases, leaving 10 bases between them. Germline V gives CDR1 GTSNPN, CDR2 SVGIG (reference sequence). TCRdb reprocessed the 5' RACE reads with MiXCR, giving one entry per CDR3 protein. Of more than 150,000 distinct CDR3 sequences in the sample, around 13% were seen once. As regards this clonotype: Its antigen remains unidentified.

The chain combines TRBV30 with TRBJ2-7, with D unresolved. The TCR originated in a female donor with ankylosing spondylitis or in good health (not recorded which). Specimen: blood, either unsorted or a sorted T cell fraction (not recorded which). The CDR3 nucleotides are TGTGCCTGGAGGAGGAGCGATGAGCAGTACTTC. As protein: CAWRRSDEQYF.